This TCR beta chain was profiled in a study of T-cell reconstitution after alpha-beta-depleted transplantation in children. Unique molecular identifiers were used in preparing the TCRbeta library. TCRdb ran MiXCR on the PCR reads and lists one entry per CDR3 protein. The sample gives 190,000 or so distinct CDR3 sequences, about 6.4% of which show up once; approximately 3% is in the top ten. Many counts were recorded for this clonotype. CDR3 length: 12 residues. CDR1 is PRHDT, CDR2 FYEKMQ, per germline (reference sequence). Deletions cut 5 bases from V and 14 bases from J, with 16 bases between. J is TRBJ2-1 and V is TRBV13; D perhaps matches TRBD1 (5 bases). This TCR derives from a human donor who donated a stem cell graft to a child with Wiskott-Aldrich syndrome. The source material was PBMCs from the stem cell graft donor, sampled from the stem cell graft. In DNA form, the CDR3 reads TGTGCCAGCAGCCACCTCCTGGGGCCAGAGTTCTTC. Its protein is CASSHLLGPEFF.